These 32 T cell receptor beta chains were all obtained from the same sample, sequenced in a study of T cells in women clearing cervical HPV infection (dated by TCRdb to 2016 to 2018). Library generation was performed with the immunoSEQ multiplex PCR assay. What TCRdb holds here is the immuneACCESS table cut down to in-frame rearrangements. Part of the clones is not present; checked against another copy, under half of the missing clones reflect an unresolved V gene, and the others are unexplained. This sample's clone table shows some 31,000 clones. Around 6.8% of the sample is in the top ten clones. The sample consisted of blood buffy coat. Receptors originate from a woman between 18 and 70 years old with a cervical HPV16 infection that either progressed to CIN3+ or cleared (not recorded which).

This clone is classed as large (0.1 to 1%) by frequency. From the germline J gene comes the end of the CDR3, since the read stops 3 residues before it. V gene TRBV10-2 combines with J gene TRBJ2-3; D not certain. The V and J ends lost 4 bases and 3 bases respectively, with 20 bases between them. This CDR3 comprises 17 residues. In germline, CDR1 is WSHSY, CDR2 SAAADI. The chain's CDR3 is CASSAYTYHEWTDTQYF. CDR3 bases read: TGCGCCAGCAGTGCATATACCTACCATGAATGGACAGATACG.

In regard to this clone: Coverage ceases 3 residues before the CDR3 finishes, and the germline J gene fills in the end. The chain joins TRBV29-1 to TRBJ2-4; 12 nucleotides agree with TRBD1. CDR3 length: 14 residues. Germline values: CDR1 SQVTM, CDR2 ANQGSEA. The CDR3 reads CSVDGTGGRYGQYF. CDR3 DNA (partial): TGCAGCGTTGATGGGACAGGGGGCCGCTATGGT.

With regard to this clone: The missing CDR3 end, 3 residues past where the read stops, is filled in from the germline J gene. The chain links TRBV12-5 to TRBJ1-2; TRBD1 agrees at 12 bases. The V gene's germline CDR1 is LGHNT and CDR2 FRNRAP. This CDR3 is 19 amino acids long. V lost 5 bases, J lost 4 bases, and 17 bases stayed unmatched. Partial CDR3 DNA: TGTGCTAGTGGTGCCCCAGCCGGGACAGGGGGCGAAAGGAGCTATGGC. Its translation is CASGAPAGTGGERSYG. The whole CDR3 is CASGAPAGTGGERSYGYTF.

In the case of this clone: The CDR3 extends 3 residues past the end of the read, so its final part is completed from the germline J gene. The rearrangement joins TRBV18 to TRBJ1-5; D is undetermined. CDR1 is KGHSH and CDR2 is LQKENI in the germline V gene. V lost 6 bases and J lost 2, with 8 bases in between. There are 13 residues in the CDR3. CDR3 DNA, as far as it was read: TGTGCCAGCTCCGACTCCGGCAATCAGCCC. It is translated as CASSDSGNQP. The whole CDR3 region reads CASSDSGNQPQHF.

The DNA read from the CDR3 is TGTGCCAGCAGCTTAGTCCTGACTAGCGGGAGTACCCACGAG. Amino acids: CASSLVLTSGSTHE. The full CDR3 sequence reads CASSLVLTSGSTHEQYF. The V gene is TRBV7-3, the J gene TRBJ2-7, with 12 bases fitting TRBD2. The read ends 3 residues before the CDR3 terminus; that terminus is restored from the germline J gene. The germline V gene has CDR1 SGHTA and CDR2 FQGTGA. The CDR3 loop spans 17 amino acids. J lost 5 bases, V lost 2 bases, and 10 bases had no gene match. Full variable domain (rest looked up from reference TRBV7-3 and TRBJ2-7): GAGVSQTPSNKVTEKGKYVELRCDPISGHTALYWYRQSLGQGPEFLIYFQGTGAADDSGLPNDRFFAVRPEGSVSTLKIQRTERGDSAVYLCASSLVLTSGSTHEQYFGPGTRLTVT.

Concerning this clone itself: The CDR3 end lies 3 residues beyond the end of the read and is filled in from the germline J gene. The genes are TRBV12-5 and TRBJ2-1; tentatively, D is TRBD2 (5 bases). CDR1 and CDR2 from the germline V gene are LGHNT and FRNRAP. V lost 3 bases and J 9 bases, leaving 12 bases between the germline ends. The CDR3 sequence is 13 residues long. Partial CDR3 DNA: TGTGCTAGTGGTTTTGCTAGCCTCGGTGAG. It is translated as CASGFASLGE. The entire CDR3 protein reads CASGFASLGEQFF.

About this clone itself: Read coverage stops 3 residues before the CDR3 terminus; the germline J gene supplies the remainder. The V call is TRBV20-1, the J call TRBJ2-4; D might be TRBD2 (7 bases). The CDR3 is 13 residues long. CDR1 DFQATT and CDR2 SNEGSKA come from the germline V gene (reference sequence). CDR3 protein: CSARDLGGQSQYF. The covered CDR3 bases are TGCAGTGCTAGAGATCTCGGGGGGCAGTCT.

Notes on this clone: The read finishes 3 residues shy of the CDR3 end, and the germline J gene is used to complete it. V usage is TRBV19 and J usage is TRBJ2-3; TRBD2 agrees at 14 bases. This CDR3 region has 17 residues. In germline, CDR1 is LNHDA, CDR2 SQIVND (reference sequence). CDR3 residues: CASSSPLGLAGGETQYF. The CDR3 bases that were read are TGTGCCAGTAGTAGCCCCCTTGGACTAGCGGGAGGAGAGACG.

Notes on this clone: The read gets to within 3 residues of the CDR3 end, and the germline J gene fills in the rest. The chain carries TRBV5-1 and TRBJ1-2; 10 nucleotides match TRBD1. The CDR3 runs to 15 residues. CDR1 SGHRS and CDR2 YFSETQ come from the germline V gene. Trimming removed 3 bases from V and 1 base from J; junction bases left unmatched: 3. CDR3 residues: CASSSTGGVNYGYTF. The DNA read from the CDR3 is TGCGCCAGCAGCTCGACAGGGGGCGTTAACTATGGC. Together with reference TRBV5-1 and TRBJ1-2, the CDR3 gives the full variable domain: KAGVTQTPRYLIKTRGQQVTLSCSPISGHRSVSWYQQTPGQGLQFLFEYFSETQRNKGNFPGRFSGRQFSNSRSEMNVSTLELGDSALYLCASSSTGGVNYGYTFGSGTRLTVV.

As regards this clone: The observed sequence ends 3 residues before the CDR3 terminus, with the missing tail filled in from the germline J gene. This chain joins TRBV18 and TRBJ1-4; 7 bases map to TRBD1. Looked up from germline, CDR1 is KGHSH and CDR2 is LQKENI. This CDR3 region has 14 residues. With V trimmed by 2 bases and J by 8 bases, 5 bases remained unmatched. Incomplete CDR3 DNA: TGTGCCAGCTCACCAATTCGGGACAGCGAAAAA. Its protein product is CASSPIRDSEK. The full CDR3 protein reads CASSPIRDSEKLFF.

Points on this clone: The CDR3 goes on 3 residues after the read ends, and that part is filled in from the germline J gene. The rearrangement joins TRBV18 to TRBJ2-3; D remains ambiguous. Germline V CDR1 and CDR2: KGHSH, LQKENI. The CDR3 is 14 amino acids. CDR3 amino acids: CASSPREGFKTQYF. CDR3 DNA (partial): TGTGCCAGCTCACCGCGCGAAGGGTTTAAGACG.

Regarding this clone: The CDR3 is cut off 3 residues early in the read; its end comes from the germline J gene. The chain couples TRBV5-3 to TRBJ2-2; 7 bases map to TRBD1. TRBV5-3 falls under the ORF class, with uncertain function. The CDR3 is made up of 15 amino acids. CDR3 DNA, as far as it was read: TGTGCCAGAAGCTTTGGGTACAGGGGTGGTTCACCG. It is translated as CARSFGYRGGSP. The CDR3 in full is CARSFGYRGGSPLFF.

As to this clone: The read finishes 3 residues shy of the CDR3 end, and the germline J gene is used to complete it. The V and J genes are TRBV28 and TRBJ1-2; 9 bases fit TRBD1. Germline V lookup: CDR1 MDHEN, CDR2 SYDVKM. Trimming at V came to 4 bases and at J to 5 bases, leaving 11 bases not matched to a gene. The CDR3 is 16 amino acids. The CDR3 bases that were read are TGTGCCAGCAGTTCCCTAGGTACAGGGGGCGGATATGGC. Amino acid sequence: CASSSLGTGGGYG. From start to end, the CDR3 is CASSSLGTGGGYGYTF.

This CDR3 is CASSQSTSGRAIRDTQYF. The CDR3 bases that were read are TGTGCCAGCAGCCAATCAACTAGCGGGAGGGCCATTCGAGATACG. V usage is TRBV16 and J usage is TRBJ2-3; the match to TRBD2 covers 13 bases. Read data end 3 residues before the CDR3 end; the end is taken from the germline J gene. Germline-derived CDR1 and CDR2 are KGHSY and FQNENV. V shed 0 bases and J 5 bases; nucleotides not matched to a gene: 8. The CDR3 spans 18 residues.

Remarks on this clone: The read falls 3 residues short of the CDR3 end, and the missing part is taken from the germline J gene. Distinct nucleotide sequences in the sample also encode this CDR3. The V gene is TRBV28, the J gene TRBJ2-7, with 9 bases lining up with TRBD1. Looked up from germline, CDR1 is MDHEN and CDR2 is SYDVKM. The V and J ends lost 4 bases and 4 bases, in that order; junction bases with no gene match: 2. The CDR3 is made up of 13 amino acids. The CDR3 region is CASSSGQGYEQYF. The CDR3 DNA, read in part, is TGTGCCAGCAGTTCGGGACAGGGTTACGAG.

CDR3 residues: CASGLNGDTQYF. The CDR3 bases that were read are TGTGCTAGTGGTTTGAACGGAGATACG. The chain recombines TRBV12-5 with TRBJ2-3; D remains ambiguous. The observed sequence ends 3 residues before the CDR3 terminus, with the missing tail filled in from the germline J gene. CDR1 and CDR2 (germline): LGHNT, FRNRAP. The V end was cut by 2 bases, the J end by 5 bases, with 5 bases between. The CDR3 consists of 12 residues.

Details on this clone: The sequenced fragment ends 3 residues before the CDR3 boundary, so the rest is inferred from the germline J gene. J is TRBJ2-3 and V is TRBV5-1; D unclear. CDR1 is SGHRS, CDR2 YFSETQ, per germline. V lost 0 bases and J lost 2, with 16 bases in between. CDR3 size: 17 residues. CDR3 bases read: TGCGCCAGCAGCTTGGGCACACAATCTAGAGCCACAGATACG. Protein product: CASSLGTQSRATDT. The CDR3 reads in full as CASSLGTQSRATDTQYF.

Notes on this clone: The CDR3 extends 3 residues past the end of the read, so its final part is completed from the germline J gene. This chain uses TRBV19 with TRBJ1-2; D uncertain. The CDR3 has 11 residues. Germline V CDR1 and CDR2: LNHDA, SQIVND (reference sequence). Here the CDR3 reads CATSSFAGYTF. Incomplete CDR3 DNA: TGTGCCACCTCGTCCTTTGCGGGC.

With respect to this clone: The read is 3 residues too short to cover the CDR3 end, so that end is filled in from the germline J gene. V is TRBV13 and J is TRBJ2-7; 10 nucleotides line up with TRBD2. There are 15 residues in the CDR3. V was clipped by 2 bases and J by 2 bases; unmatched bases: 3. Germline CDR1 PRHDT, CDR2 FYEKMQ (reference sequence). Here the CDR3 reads CASSLSSGRAYEQYF. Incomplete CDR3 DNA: TGTGCCAGCAGCTTATCCAGCGGGAGGGCCTACGAG.

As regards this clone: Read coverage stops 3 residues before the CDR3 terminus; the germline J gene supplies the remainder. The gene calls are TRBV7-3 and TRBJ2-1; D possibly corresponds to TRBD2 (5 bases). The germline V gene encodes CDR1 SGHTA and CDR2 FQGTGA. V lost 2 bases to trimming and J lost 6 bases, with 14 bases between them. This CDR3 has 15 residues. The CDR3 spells CASSLDSSGRNEQFF. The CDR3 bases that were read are TGTGCCAGCAGCTTAGATTCGAGCGGTCGCAATGAG.

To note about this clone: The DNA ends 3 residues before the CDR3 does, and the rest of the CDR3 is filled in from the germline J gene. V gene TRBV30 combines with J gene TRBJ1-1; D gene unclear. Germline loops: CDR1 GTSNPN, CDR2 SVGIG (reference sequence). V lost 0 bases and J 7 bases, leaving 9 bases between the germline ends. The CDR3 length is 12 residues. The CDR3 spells CAWSVLRGEAFF. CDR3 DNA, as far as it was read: TGTGCCTGGAGTGTACTAAGAGGTGAA. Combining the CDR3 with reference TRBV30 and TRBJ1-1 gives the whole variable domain SQTIHQWPATLVQPVGSPLSLECTVEGTSNPNLYWYRQAAGRGLQLLFYSVGIGQISSEVPQNLSASRPQDRQFILSSKKLLLSDSGFYLCAWSVLRGEAFFGQGTRLTVV.

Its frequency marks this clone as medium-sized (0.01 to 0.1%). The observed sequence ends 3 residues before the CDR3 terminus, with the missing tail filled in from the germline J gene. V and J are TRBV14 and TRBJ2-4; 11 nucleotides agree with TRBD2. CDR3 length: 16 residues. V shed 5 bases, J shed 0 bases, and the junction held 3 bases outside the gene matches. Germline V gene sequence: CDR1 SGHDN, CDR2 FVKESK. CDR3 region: CASSLTSGVAKNIQYF. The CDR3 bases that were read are TGTGCCAGCAGCTTGACTAGCGGGGTAGCCAAAAACATT.

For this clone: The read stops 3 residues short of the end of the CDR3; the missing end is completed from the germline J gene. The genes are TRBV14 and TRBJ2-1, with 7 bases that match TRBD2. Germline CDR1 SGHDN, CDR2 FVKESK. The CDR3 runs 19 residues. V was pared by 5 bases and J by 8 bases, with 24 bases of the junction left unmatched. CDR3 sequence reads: CASSSRAVWRGKTGDEQFF. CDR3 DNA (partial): TGTGCCAGCAGCTCCCGCGCCGTGTGGCGGGGGAAAACCGGGGATGAG.

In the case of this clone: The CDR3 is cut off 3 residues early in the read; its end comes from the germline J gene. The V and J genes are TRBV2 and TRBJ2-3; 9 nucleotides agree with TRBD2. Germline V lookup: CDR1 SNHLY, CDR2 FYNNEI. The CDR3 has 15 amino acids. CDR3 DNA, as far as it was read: TGTGCCAGCAGTAAAATAGCGGGAGCGGGAGAGACG. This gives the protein CASSKIAGAGET. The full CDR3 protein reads CASSKIAGAGETQYF.

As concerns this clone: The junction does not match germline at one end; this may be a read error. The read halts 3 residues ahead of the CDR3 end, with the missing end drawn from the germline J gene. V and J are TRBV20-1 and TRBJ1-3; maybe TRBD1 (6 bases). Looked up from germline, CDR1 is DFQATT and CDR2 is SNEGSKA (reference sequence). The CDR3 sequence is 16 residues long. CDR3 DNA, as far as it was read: TGCAGTGCCCCTAGGGGTGACAGGAAATCTGGAAACACA. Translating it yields CSAPRGDRKSGNT. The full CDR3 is CSAPRGDRKSGNTIYF.

The CDR3 loop reads CASSLPGTGPNEQYF. The sequenced part of the CDR3 DNA is TGTGCCAGCAGCTTGCCTGGGACAGGGCCCAACGAG. The chain recombines TRBV5-6 with TRBJ2-7; 9 bases agree with TRBD1. The CDR3 goes on 3 residues after the read ends, and that part is filled in from the germline J gene. The CDR3 length is 15 residues. Germline trimming cut 1 base from V and 5 bases from J; bases unmatched to any gene: 7. The germline gives CDR1 SGHDT, CDR2 YYEEEE.

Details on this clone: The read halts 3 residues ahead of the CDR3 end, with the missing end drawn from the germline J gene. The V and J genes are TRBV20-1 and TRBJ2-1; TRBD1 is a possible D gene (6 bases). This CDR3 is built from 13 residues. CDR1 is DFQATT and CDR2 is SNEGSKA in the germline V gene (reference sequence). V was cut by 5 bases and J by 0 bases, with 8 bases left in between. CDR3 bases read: TGCAGTGCTCACAGGGACTCCTACAATGAG. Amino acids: CSAHRDSYNE. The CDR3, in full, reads CSAHRDSYNEQFF.

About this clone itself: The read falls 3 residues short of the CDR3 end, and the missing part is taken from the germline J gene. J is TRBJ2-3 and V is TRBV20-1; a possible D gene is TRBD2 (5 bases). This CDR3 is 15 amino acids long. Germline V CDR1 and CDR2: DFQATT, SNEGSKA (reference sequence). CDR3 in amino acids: CSARAREGPNQPQYF. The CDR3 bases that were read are TGCAGTGCTAGAGCCAGAGAGGGCCCCAATCAGCCG.

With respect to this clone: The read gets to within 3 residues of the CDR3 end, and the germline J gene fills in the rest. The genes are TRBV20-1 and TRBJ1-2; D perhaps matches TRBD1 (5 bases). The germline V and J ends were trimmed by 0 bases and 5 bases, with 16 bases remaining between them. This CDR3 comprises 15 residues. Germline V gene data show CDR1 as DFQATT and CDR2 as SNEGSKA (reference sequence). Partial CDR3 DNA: TGCAGTGCTAGAGATCGTTGGGGCCGGGAATATGGC. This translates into CSARDRWGREYG. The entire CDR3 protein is CSARDRWGREYGYTF.

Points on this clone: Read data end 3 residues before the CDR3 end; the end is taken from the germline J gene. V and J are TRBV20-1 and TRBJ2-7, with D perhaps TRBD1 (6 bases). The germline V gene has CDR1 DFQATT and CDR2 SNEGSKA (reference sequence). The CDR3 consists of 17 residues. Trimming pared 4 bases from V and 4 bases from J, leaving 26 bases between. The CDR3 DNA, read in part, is TGCAGTGCTATCCCAAGTTTGTGGGGAACAGGGCGATACGAG. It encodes CSAIPSLWGTGRYE. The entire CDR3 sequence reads CSAIPSLWGTGRYEQYF.

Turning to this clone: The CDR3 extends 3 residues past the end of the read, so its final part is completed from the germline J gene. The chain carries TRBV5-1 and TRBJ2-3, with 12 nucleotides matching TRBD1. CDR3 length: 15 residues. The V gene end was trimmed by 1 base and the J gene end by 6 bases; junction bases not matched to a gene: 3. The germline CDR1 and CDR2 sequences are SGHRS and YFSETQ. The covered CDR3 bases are TGCGCCAGCAGCTTGCCTGGGACAGGGGGCGATACG. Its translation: CASSLPGTGGDT. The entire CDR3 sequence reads CASSLPGTGGDTQYF.

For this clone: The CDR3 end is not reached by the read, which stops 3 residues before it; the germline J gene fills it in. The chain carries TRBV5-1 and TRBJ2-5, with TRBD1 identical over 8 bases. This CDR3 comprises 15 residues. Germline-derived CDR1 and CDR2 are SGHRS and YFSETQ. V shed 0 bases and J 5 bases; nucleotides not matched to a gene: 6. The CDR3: CASSLVQGADETQYF. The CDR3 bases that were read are TGCGCCAGCAGCTTGGTCCAGGGGGCGGATGAGACC. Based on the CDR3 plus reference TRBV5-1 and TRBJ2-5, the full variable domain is KAGVTQTPRYLIKTRGQQVTLSCSPISGHRSVSWYQQTPGQGLQFLFEYFSETQRNKGNFPGRFSGRQFSNSRSEMNVSTLELGDSALYLCASSLVQGADETQYFGPGTRLLVL.